Each of the 29 T cell receptor beta chains below was sequenced from the same sample in a study of T cells in Graves' hyperthyroidism and ophthalmopathy. Regions amplified from RNA transcripts were the TCR beta CDR3 regions. The TCR CDR3 first-round RT-PCR relied on the HTBI primer set. A single record per CDR3 protein comes from TCRdb applying MiXCR to the multiplex PCR reads. The sample consists of around 690,000 distinct CDR3 sequences, 20% to 25% of them appearing once. Specimen: blood. These receptors came from a man under 40 with Graves' ophthalmopathy.

The sample holds a few counts of this clonotype. V gene TRBV6-2 or TRBV6-3 combines with J gene TRBJ2-1, with TRBD2 matching over 10 bases. Per germline, CDR1 MNHEY and CDR2 SVGEGT. This CDR3 contains 17 residues. Germline trimming cut 4 bases from V and 1 base from J; bases unmatched to any gene: 7. Written as DNA, the CDR3 is TGTGCCAGCAGTTTGAATAGCGGGAGGTCTTCCTACAATGAGCAGTTCTTC. It encodes CASSLNSGRSSYNEQFF.

This clonotype was counted ten times or more. The chain uses TRBV29-1 and TRBJ2-1, with 9 bases that match TRBD2. CDR1 is SQVTM, CDR2 ANQGSEA, per germline. The CDR3 runs to 12 residues. Losses at the gene ends were 7 bases for V and 4 bases for J; bases not matched to a gene: 2. CDR3 loop: CSAGLAYNEQFF. The CDR3 DNA sequence: TGCAGCGCGGGACTAGCATACAATGAGCAGTTCTTC.

This clonotype was counted at least ten times. V usage is TRBV27 and J usage is TRBJ1-5; no definite D call. Trimming pared 4 bases from V and 4 bases from J, leaving 8 bases between. Germline V CDR1 and CDR2: MNHEY, SMNVEV (reference sequence). This CDR3 has 13 amino acids. The chain's CDR3 is CASSSVGNQPQHF. The CDR3 coding sequence is TGTGCCAGCAGTTCAGTTGGGAATCAGCCCCAGCATTTT.

This clonotype was detected a few times. The chain carries TRBV6-1 and TRBJ1-4; 7 positions match TRBD1. Losses at the gene ends were 5 bases for V and 8 bases for J; bases not matched to a gene: 8. In germline, CDR1 is MNHNS, CDR2 SASEGT. The CDR3 extends over 14 amino acids. The CDR3 loop reads CASSSTGFQEKLFF. The CDR3 bases are TGTGCCAGCAGTTCGACAGGGTTTCAGGAAAAACTGTTTTTT.

The J gene is TRBJ1-2, the V gene TRBV7-3, with D uncertain. Looked up from germline, CDR1 is SGHTA and CDR2 is FQGTGA. V lost 11 bases and J lost 6, with 22 bases in between. There are 14 residues in the CDR3. The CDR3 loop is CALAGRSHVDGYTF. The CDR3 DNA is TGTGCCCTCGCAGGACGCTCCCACGTGGATGGCTACACCTTC. Full variable domain (remainder filled in from reference TRBV7-3 and TRBJ1-2): GAGVSQTPSNKVTEKGKYVELRCDPISGHTALYWYRQSLGQGPEFLIYFQGTGAADDSGLPNDRFFAVRPEGSVSTLKIQRTERGDSAVYLCALAGRSHVDGYTFGSGTRLTVV.

With respect to this clonotype: This may come from a read error, since a much larger clone is one base off. CDR3 coding DNA: TGTGCCTGGAGGAAGGTCGGGGCTAATGAAAGACTGTTTTTT. This codes for CAWRKVGANERLFF. The rearrangement joins TRBV30 to TRBJ1-4; possibly TRBD1 for D (5 bases). The CDR3 loop spans 14 amino acids. Germline CDR1 GTSNPN, CDR2 SVGIG (reference sequence).

This clonotype has a count of ten or more. The J gene is TRBJ2-7, the V gene TRBV12-3 or TRBV12-4; 7 positions agree with TRBD2. The ends lost 7 bases at V and 2 bases at J; junction bases unmatched: 8. This CDR3 has 14 residues. The chain's CDR3 is CASTVGGGTYEQYF. The CDR3, as DNA: TGTGCCAGCACCGTGGGGGGGGGAACCTACGAGCAGTACTTC.

The chain has TRBV15 and TRBJ2-3, with TRBD1 as a possible D gene (5 bases). V was pared by 3 bases and J by 6 bases, with 10 bases between. The germline CDR1 and CDR2 sequences are LNHNV and YYDKDF (reference sequence). This CDR3 region has 13 residues. The CDR3 reads CATSRPGIDTQYF. CDR3 in DNA: TGTGCCACCAGCAGGCCAGGGATCGATACGCAGTATTTT.

The sample holds many counts of this clonotype. The rearrangement links TRBV28 to TRBJ2-7, with a tentative D call TRBD2 (5 bases). The CDR3 extends over 14 amino acids. Germline assignment: CDR1 MDHEN and CDR2 SYDVKM. V shed 2 bases and J shed 1 base, with 9 bases lying between them. The CDR3 loop is CASSLLSESYEQYF. The CDR3 bases are TGTGCCAGCAGTTTACTTAGCGAATCCTACGAGCAGTACTTC.

This clonotype was observed a few times. This chain uses TRBV6-5 with TRBJ2-4; maybe TRBD2 (6 bases). The CDR3 totals 16 residues. Germline loops: CDR1 MNHEY, CDR2 SVGAGI. V was clipped by 0 bases and J by 6 bases, with 15 bases between them. CDR3 residues: CASSYSLAEGRNIQYF. The DNA for the CDR3 is TGTGCCAGCAGTTACTCGTTGGCGGAGGGACGAAACATTCAGTACTTC.

The sample holds a few counts of this clonotype. The chain couples TRBV7-9 to TRBJ2-3; perhaps TRBD2 as D (5 bases). Germline CDR1 and CDR2: SEHNR and FQNEAQ (reference sequence). The CDR3 consists of 15 residues. V lost 4 bases, J lost 0 bases, and 11 bases lay in between. The DNA of the CDR3 is TGTGCCAGCAGCTCGCCGCGGGCTAGCACAGATACGCAGTATTTT. Amino acids: CASSSPRASTDTQYF.

This clonotype turned up a few times. CDR3 loop: CASSGSGTQETQYF. CDR3 DNA: TGTGCCAGCTCAGGATCCGGGACGCAAGAGACCCAGTACTTC. The chain joins TRBV18 to TRBJ2-5; either TRBD1 or TRBD2 may supply D (5 bases each). The CDR3 has 14 residues. Between the trimmed V and J ends, which lost 5 bases and 2 bases, there was a span of 12 bases. Germline V gene lookup returns CDR1 KGHSH and CDR2 LQKENI.

To note about this clonotype: This may arise from a read error, as a much more abundant clone is one base away. The chain joins TRBV27 to TRBJ1-1, with unresolved D. Germline values: CDR1 MNHEY, CDR2 SMNVEV (reference sequence). The CDR3 is 13 residues long. Here the CDR3 reads CASSPTVNAEAFF. In DNA form, the CDR3 reads TGTGCCAGCAGTCCGACGGTGAACGCTGAAGCTTTCTTT.

A few counts support this clonotype. V and J are TRBV5-1 and TRBJ2-4; maybe TRBD2 (6 bases). There are 12 residues in the CDR3. CDR1 and CDR2 (germline): SGHRS, YFSETQ. The V end lost 9 bases, the J end lost 7 bases, and 14 bases lay between the germline ends. CDR3 loop: CAIPPEGNIQYF. The CDR3 region has the DNA TGCGCCATCCCCCCGGAGGGGAACATTCAGTACTTC.

The gene calls are TRBV5-1 and TRBJ2-1; 8 bases line up with TRBD2. The CDR3 runs 14 residues. V lost 4 bases and J lost 9; bases outside the gene matches: 9. Germline-derived CDR1 and CDR2 are SGHRS and YFSETQ. For the CDR3, the DNA is TGCGCCAGCAGCCGAGCGGGAGAAGTCATTGAGCAGTTCTTC. Its translation: CASSRAGEVIEQFF.

The chain employs TRBV6-1 and TRBJ1-1; a possible D gene is TRBD1 (6 bases). The CDR3 is 16 amino acids. The germline gives CDR1 MNHNS, CDR2 SASEGT. V dropped 3 bases and J dropped 0 bases, with 14 bases sitting between them. CDR3 loop: CASSDRRGTMNTEAFF. In nucleotides, the CDR3 is TGTGCCAGCAGTGATCGGAGGGGGACTATGAACACTGAAGCTTTCTTT.

This clonotype was picked up a small number of times. This chain links TRBV10-3 with TRBJ2-5; TRBD1 matches 10 bases. The V and J ends lost 10 bases and 5 bases, in that order; junction bases with no gene match: 7. This CDR3 comprises 13 residues. Germline CDR1 reads ENHRY; CDR2 reads SYGVKD. CDR3 loop: CASDRGPGETQYF. CDR3 bases: TGTGCCAGTGACAGGGGGCCGGGGGAGACCCAGTACTTC.

This chain uses TRBV5-6 with TRBJ2-7, with D perhaps given as TRBD1 or TRBD2 (5 bases each). In germline, CDR1 is SGHDT, CDR2 YYEEEE. V dropped 2 bases and J dropped 5 bases, with 17 bases sitting between them. This CDR3 contains 15 residues. In DNA, the CDR3 is TGTGCCAGCAGCTTCAGGGACCCACTGACGGACGAGCAGTACTTC. This codes for CASSFRDPLTDEQYF.

The V call is TRBV15, the J call TRBJ2-7, with TRBD2 matching over 9 bases. V lost 0 bases, J lost 1 base, and 7 bases stayed unmatched. This CDR3 has 17 amino acids. CDR1 and CDR2 (germline): LNHNV, YYDKDF (reference sequence). The CDR3 region is CATSRETGTSSSYEQYF. The CDR3 DNA sequence: TGTGCCACCAGCAGAGAGACCGGGACTAGCTCTTCCTACGAGCAGTACTTC. Together with reference TRBV15 and TRBJ2-7, the CDR3 gives the full variable domain: DAMVIQNPRYQVTQFGKPVTLSCSQTLNHNVMYWYQQKSSQAPKLLFHYYDKDFNNEADTPDNFQSRRPNTSFCFLDIRSPGLGDTAMYLCATSRETGTSSSYEQYFGPGTRLTVT.

This clonotype was detected once. The CDR3 loop is CASSKGPHQPQHF. For the CDR3, the DNA is TGTGCCAGTAGTAAAGGGCCGCATCAGCCCCAGCATTTT. The genes are TRBV19 and TRBJ1-5; D remains unclear. This CDR3 region has 13 residues. Trimming pared 4 bases from V and 5 bases from J, leaving 9 bases between. Germline V gene sequence: CDR1 LNHDA, CDR2 SQIVND (reference sequence).

The table lists this clonotype with many counts. The rearrangement uses TRBV28 and TRBJ2-3; 8 bases are shared with TRBD2. The V gene end was trimmed by 5 bases and the J gene end by 2 bases; junction bases not matched to a gene: 6. There are 15 residues in the CDR3. Germline V gene sequence: CDR1 MDHEN, CDR2 SYDVKM. The CDR3 bases are TGTGCCAGCAGTCCCCTAGCGGGTAACACAGATACGCAGTATTTT. It translates to CASSPLAGNTDTQYF.

This clonotype was found many times. This chain joins TRBV28 and TRBJ1-5, with 8 positions matching TRBD1. The CDR3 contains 17 residues. After removal of 5 bases from V and 4 bases from J, the junction contained 13 bases not matched to a gene. Germline V gene lookup returns CDR1 MDHEN and CDR2 SYDVKM. The CDR3 region has the DNA TGTGCCAGCAGTCAACACTTAGACAGGGGAGGAAATCAGCCCCAGCATTTT. Translation: CASSQHLDRGGNQPQHF.

The chain combines TRBV20-1 with TRBJ2-7; TRBD2 matches at 11 bases. Per the germline V gene, CDR1 is DFQATT and CDR2 is SNEGSKA (reference sequence). Germline trimming cut 6 bases from V and 1 base from J; bases unmatched to any gene: 11. The CDR3 loop spans 16 amino acids. This CDR3 reads CSASQGGTSGSYEQYF. The DNA for the CDR3 is TGCAGTGCCTCACAAGGGGGGACTAGCGGTTCCTACGAGCAGTACTTC.

V usage is TRBV6-1 and J usage is TRBJ2-2, with TRBD2 matching over 11 bases. V lost 1 base to trimming and J lost 7 bases; unmatched junction nucleotides: 11. The CDR3 is 18 residues long. Germline CDR1 is MNHNS and CDR2 is SASEGT. Here the CDR3 reads CASSEVPTSGSSNGELFF. CDR3 nucleotides: TGTGCCAGCAGTGAAGTTCCTACTAGCGGGAGTAGTAACGGGGAGCTGTTTTTT.

Details on this clonotype: One end of the junction does not line up with germline, which may come from a read error. The chain has TRBV20-1 and TRBJ2-2; D is possibly TRBD2 (5 bases). CDR3 length equals 12 residues. The germline gives CDR1 DFQATT, CDR2 SNEGSKA (reference sequence). This chain's CDR3 is CSARVTTGELFF. CDR3 DNA sequence: TGCAGTGCTAGAGTCACGACCGGGGAGCTATTTTTT.

This clonotype was picked up many times. The chain links TRBV20-1 to TRBJ2-3, with 11 bases lining up with TRBD2. The CDR3 has 14 amino acids. Germline V gene data show CDR1 as DFQATT and CDR2 as SNEGSKA (reference sequence). The junction had 3 bases not matched to a gene; V was cut back by 5 bases and J by 2 bases. CDR3 region: CSALAGGFTDTQYF. In DNA form, the CDR3 reads TGCAGTGCTCTAGCGGGAGGCTTCACAGATACGCAGTATTTT.

Details on this clonotype: The junction and the germline gene differ at one end; a read error may be behind it. J is TRBJ2-3 and V is TRBV7-2; 10 bases fit TRBD1. CDR3 length: 18 residues. CDR1 is SGHTA, CDR2 FQGNSA, per germline. The CDR3 protein is CAGSPNGVRDRGTDTQYF. The CDR3 DNA follows: TGTGCCGGCAGCCCGAATGGGGTCCGGGACAGGGGAACAGATACGCAGTATTTT.

The chain joins TRBV2 to TRBJ1-3; tentative D call: TRBD1 (6 bases). In germline, CDR1 is SNHLY, CDR2 FYNNEI. This CDR3 spans 17 amino acids. Trimming removed 3 bases at V and 0 bases at J, with 15 bases between. CDR3 bases: TGTGCCAGCAGTGACATGGACAGCCCGAGCTCTGGAAACACCATATATTTT. This gives the protein CASSDMDSPSSGNTIYF.

The DNA for the CDR3 is TGTGCCAGCAGTTTTGGACAGGGGGCAGAGGAGCAGTACTTC. This encodes CASSFGQGAEEQYF. The chain is built from TRBV12-3 or TRBV12-4 and TRBJ2-7, with 11 bases matching TRBD1. The CDR3 contains 14 residues. V gave up 3 bases and J gave up 7 bases; unmatched junction bases: 5.